A single sample is the source of the 23 T cell receptor beta chains below, sequenced in a study of blood T cells in healthy people across ages. The use of a sample-barcoded 5' primer and a J-beta primer mix characterized a second PCR of roughly 6 to 11 cycles. TCRdb passed the 5' RACE reads through MiXCR, listing each CDR3 protein once. The table shows fewer than 700,000 distinct CDR3 sequences, with under 55% occurring only once. Material for sequencing was blood. Receptor source: a man at least 80 years old in good health.

The rearrangement uses TRBV6-2 or TRBV6-3 and TRBJ2-7, with D possibly matching TRBD2 (5 bases). Trimming cost V 4 bases and J 2 bases, with 12 bases left between them. Germline V gene data show CDR1 as MNHEY and CDR2 as SVGEGT. CDR3 length: 14 amino acids. The CDR3 DNA reads TGTGCCAGCAGTTTAGGGCACGGGGCCTACGAGCAGTACTTC. It is translated as CASSLGHGAYEQYF.

The CDR3 protein is CASSLEGDQREQYF. The CDR3 region has the DNA TGCGCCAGCAGCTTGGAAGGGGATCAGCGGGAGCAGTACTTC. The rearrangement joins TRBV5-1 to TRBJ2-7; tentatively, D is TRBD1 or TRBD2 (5 bases each). Looked up from germline, CDR1 is SGHRS and CDR2 is YFSETQ. The CDR3 has 14 amino acids. V was clipped by 0 bases and J by 7 bases, with 14 bases between them.

The chain uses TRBV12-3 or TRBV12-4 and TRBJ2-1, with D possibly matching TRBD2 (6 bases). The CDR3 consists of 11 residues. Trimming removed 8 bases from V and 9 bases from J, with 11 bases in between. The CDR3 bases are TGTGCCAGCGGGGGGATAACTGAGCAGTTCTTC. Translation gives CASGGITEQFF.

This clonotype was seen a handful of times. The V gene is TRBV29-1, the J gene TRBJ2-5, with 8 bases matching TRBD1. CDR3 size: 14 residues. V shed 5 bases, J shed 5 bases, and the junction held 10 bases outside the gene matches. In germline, CDR1 is SQVTM, CDR2 ANQGSEA. The CDR3 loop reads CSVLRTGLWETQYF. For the CDR3, the DNA is TGCAGCGTTCTCCGGACAGGGCTTTGGGAGACCCAGTACTTC. The entire variable domain, with the rest obtained from reference TRBV29-1 and TRBJ2-5, is as follows: SAVISQKPSRDICQRGTSLTIQCQVDSQVTMMFWYRQQPGQSLTLIATANQGSEATYESGFVIDKFPISRPNLTFSTLTVSNMSPEDSSIYLCSVLRTGLWETQYFGPGTRLLVL.

This clonotype was recorded many times. This CDR3 reads CASSLGQGTSPLHF. The CDR3 DNA reads TGTGCCAGCAGCCTAGGACAGGGGACTTCACCCCTCCACTTT. The chain recombines TRBV6-6 with TRBJ1-6, with TRBD1 matching 9 bases. The CDR3 is made up of 14 amino acids. From germline, CDR1 is MNHNY and CDR2 SVGAGI (reference sequence). Trimming at V came to 6 bases and at J to 9 bases, leaving 6 bases not matched to a gene.

A few counts support this clonotype. V is TRBV7-9 and J is TRBJ1-1, with TRBD1 identical over 7 bases. Trimming removed 6 bases from V and 3 bases from J; junction bases left unmatched: 4. The V gene's germline CDR1 is SEHNR and CDR2 FQNEAQ (reference sequence). CDR3 length equals 13 residues. This chain's CDR3 is CASSAGTDTEAFF. The CDR3 nucleotides are TGTGCCAGCAGTGCCGGGACAGACACTGAAGCTTTCTTT.

The J gene is TRBJ2-3, the V gene TRBV7-2, with D possibly TRBD2 on 6 matching bases. Trimming stripped 5 bases from V and 2 bases from J, with 17 bases between. Germline V gene lookup returns CDR1 SGHTA and CDR2 FQGNSA. The CDR3 sequence is 16 residues long. The CDR3 DNA follows: TGTGCCAGCAGCCCCATGGGTGGGGGGAACACAGATACGCAGTATTTT. Residues: CASSPMGGGNTDTQYF.

The chain recombines TRBV10-3 with TRBJ2-1; D is perhaps TRBD1 or TRBD2 (5 bases each). The CDR3 is 14 residues long. V dropped 10 bases and J dropped 5 bases, with 18 bases sitting between them. Germline V lookup: CDR1 ENHRY, CDR2 SYGVKD. The CDR3 reads CATRVGERNNEQFF. CDR3 in DNA: TGTGCCACGAGGGTGGGGGAGCGGAACAATGAGCAGTTCTTC.

V is TRBV2 and J is TRBJ2-7; D remains unclear. V lost 2 bases, J lost 3 bases, and 5 bases lay in between. CDR1 SNHLY and CDR2 FYNNEI come from the germline V gene. The length of the CDR3 is 12 residues. The CDR3 here is CASSEQRYEQYF. The DNA of the CDR3 is TGTGCCAGCAGTGAACAACGCTACGAGCAGTACTTC.

This clonotype has only a few counts. The V and J genes are TRBV11-1 and TRBJ2-5; 7 bases are shared with TRBD1. V lost 5 bases, J lost 2 bases, and 2 bases stayed unmatched. Germline V gives CDR1 SGHAT, CDR2 FQDESV (reference sequence). This CDR3 contains 13 residues. The CDR3 loop is CASSKGQQETQYF. Here the CDR3 DNA reads TGTGCCAGCAGCAAGGGACAGCAAGAGACCCAGTACTTC.

The CDR3 region is CSASEIQETQYF. CDR3 nucleotide sequence: TGCAGTGCTAGTGAAATACAAGAGACCCAGTACTTC. The chain uses TRBV20-1 and TRBJ2-5, with no clear D. Trimming took off 3 bases at V and 2 bases at J, with 7 bases between the two ends. The CDR3 loop spans 12 amino acids. Germline CDR1 reads DFQATT; CDR2 reads SNEGSKA (reference sequence).

This clonotype occurred many times. This rearrangement joins TRBV6-6 to TRBJ2-5; 8 nucleotides agree with TRBD2. The CDR3 length is 18 residues. V shed 3 bases, J shed 5 bases, and the junction held 17 bases outside the gene matches. The germline CDR1 and CDR2 sequences are MNHNY and SVGAGI (reference sequence). CDR3 nucleotide sequence: TGTGCCAGCAGTTATTGGGGGGGAAGGCGACTAGCGACGGAGACCCAGTACTTC. This translates into CASSYWGGRRLATETQYF.

The J gene is TRBJ2-7, the V gene TRBV4-2; D may be TRBD1 (5 bases). V was trimmed by 0 bases and J by 2 bases, leaving 17 bases between them. The CDR3 runs 17 residues. The germline V gene has CDR1 LGHNA and CDR2 YNFKEQ. The CDR3 loop reads CASSQDPRARDTYEQYF. The CDR3 bases are TGTGCCAGCAGCCAAGATCCCAGGGCTAGAGACACCTACGAGCAGTACTTC.

The V and J genes are TRBV6-2 or TRBV6-3 and TRBJ1-6; TRBD1 might be the D (5 bases). Trimming removed 8 bases at V and 9 bases at J, with 17 bases between. Germline-derived CDR1 and CDR2 are MNHEY and SVGEGT. This CDR3 region has 14 residues. The CDR3 protein is CASARDLNRSPLHF. The CDR3 coding sequence is TGTGCCAGCGCCAGGGATCTAAACCGTTCACCCCTCCACTTT.

In its sample, this clonotype was seen a few times. This sequence joins TRBV5-1 and TRBJ2-6, with D perhaps matching TRBD2 (6 bases). The ends were cut back, 6 bases at V and 0 bases at J, with 19 bases in the middle. The CDR3 sequence is 18 residues long. Per the germline V gene, CDR1 is SGHRS and CDR2 is YFSETQ. CDR3 nucleotide sequence: TGCGCCAGCAATTTGGTCGGGGGAAACCCCTCTGGGGCCAACGTCCTGACTTTC. It specifies CASNLVGGNPSGANVLTF.

This chain joins TRBV3-1 and TRBJ1-1, with D perhaps matching TRBD1 (5 bases). The CDR3 loop spans 14 amino acids. CDR1 is LGHDT, CDR2 YNNKEL, per germline (reference sequence). The V end was cut by 7 bases, the J end by 3 bases, with 15 bases between. CDR3 bases: TGTGCCAGCATCAACAAGGGGTGGGACACTGAAGCTTTCTTT. Translated, it gives CASINKGWDTEAFF.

This rearrangement joins TRBV20-1 to TRBJ2-3, with 9 positions matching TRBD2. V was clipped by 5 bases and J by 14 bases; unmatched bases: 8. The CDR3 consists of 11 residues. CDR1 DFQATT and CDR2 SNEGSKA come from the germline V gene (reference sequence). CDR3 protein: CSAQIAGATYF. The CDR3 nucleotides are TGCAGTGCTCAAATAGCGGGAGCGACGTATTTT.

The chain combines TRBV28 with TRBJ2-4, with TRBD2 identical over 12 bases. The germline CDR1 and CDR2 sequences are MDHEN and SYDVKM. The CDR3 runs 15 residues. With V trimmed by 5 bases and J by 14 bases, 13 bases remained unmatched. CDR3 residues: CASSPAYETSGSKYF. The CDR3 DNA sequence: TGTGCCAGCAGTCCAGCGTACGAGACTAGCGGGAGTAAGTACTTC.

This clonotype occurred a few times. The chain joins TRBV4-2 to TRBJ1-2, with 7 nucleotides matching TRBD1. From germline, CDR1 is LGHNA and CDR2 YNFKEQ. Unmatched junction bases numbered 5, after V lost 4 bases and J lost 0 bases. The CDR3 runs 15 residues. Here the CDR3 reads CASSPGQAANYGYTF. CDR3 DNA sequence: TGTGCCAGCAGCCCTGGACAGGCAGCTAACTATGGCTACACCTTC.

Comments on this clonotype: A much larger clone sits a single nucleotide away, making a read error possible. V and J are TRBV10-3 and TRBJ2-7; D gene uncertain. Per germline, CDR1 ENHRY and CDR2 SYGVKD. CDR3 length: 11 amino acids. V was clipped by 4 bases and J by 4 bases, with 5 bases between them. The CDR3 sequence is CAISVGYEQYF. In nucleotides, the CDR3 is TGTGCCATCAGTGTGGGGTACGAGCAGTACTTC.

This CDR3 is CASSLEVRGSSEQFF. The CDR3 DNA is TGTGCCAGCAGCTTAGAGGTCAGGGGCTCAAGTGAGCAGTTCTTC. The J gene is TRBJ2-1, the V gene TRBV7-6; D is possibly TRBD1 (6 bases). V was cut by 1 base and J by 9 bases, with 16 bases left in between. CDR1 and CDR2 from the germline V gene are SGHVS and FNYEAQ. The CDR3 is 15 residues long.

J is TRBJ2-4 and V is TRBV18; 7 bases align to TRBD2. The J call may be mistaken, given a closer DNA end match to TRBJ2-7. Germline CDR1 is KGHSH and CDR2 is LQKENI. The length of the CDR3 is 14 residues. The CDR3 DNA reads as TGTGCCAGCTCACCAGCGGGAGTTGACTACGAGCAGTACTTC. Its translation is CASSPAGVDYEQYF.

This clonotype occurred a few times. The V gene is TRBV7-2, the J gene TRBJ2-7; TRBD2 is a possible D gene (5 bases). The CDR3 loop spans 14 amino acids. Trimming pared 5 bases from V and 2 bases from J, leaving 13 bases between. Germline assignment: CDR1 SGHTA and CDR2 FQGNSA. Here the CDR3 reads CASSPRIGTYEQYF. CDR3 DNA: TGTGCCAGCAGCCCCCGGATCGGGACCTACGAGCAGTACTTC.